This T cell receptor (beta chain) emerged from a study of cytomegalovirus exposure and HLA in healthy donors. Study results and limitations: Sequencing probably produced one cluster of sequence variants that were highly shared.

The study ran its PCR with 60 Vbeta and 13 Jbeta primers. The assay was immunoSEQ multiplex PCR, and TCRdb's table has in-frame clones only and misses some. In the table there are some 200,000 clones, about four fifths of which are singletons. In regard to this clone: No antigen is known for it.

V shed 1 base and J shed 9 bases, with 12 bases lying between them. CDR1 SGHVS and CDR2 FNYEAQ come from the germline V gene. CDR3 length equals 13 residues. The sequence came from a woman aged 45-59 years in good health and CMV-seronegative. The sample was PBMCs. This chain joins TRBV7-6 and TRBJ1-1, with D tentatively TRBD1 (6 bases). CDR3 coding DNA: TGTGCCAGCAGCTTAGGGACCCAGGGGAAAGCTTTCTTT. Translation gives CASSLGTQGKAFF.